One and the same sample provided the 11 T cell receptor beta chains below, sequenced in a study of regulatory T cells in long-lasting Graves disease. Time point specified: newly diagnosed GD, antithyroid drugs for less than 3 months. Researchers made the TCR library from RNA that was extracted from PBMCs. TCR beta libraries were built with iRepertoire HTBI primers and Arm-PCR of CDR3 regions. MiXCR was run by TCRdb on the multiplex PCR reads, yielding one entry per CDR3 protein. The repertoire includes about 540,000 distinct CDR3 sequences, about 13% of them detected once, and 10% sits in the top ten. This same sample was also taken into another study, of T cells in Graves' hyperthyroidism and ophthalmopathy.

This specimen was peripheral blood mononuclear cells (PBMCs), taken at new diagnosis, from a patient treated with antithyroid drugs. Receptors originate from a man aged 30 to 39 with Graves disease.

On this clonotype: Lacking the conserved final phenylalanine or tryptophan, this CDR3 likely reflects a read error. In DNA form, the CDR3 reads TGTGCCAGCAGTTTAAGAGTTGGGGTAGCGGGAAAGCAGTTCCTC. It yields the protein CASSLRVGVAGKQFL. The chain uses TRBV28 and TRBJ2-5; 8 bases match TRBD2. The last part of the DNA fits TRBJ2-1 better; the J call may be wrong. This CDR3 is built from 15 residues. Per germline, CDR1 MDHEN and CDR2 SYDVKM.

This clonotype was observed at least ten times. CDR3 sequence (DNA): TGTGCCAGCAGCTATAGGACAGGGTCCCGCTATCAGCCCCAGCATTTT. This encodes CASSYRTGSRYQPQHF. This chain links TRBV12-3 or TRBV12-4 with TRBJ1-5; 8 nucleotides line up with TRBD1. Trimming removed 6 bases from V and 5 bases from J; junction bases left unmatched: 12. The CDR3 is made up of 16 amino acids.

The chain couples TRBV7-3 to TRBJ1-2; 8 nucleotides align to TRBD1. The CDR3 covers 15 residues. The junction had 10 bases not matched to a gene; V was cut back by 5 bases and J by 5 bases. Germline V gives CDR1 SGHTA, CDR2 FQGTGA. The CDR3 region has the DNA TGTGCCAGCAGCCCACAGGGGGGGTTGGGGTATGGCTACACCTTC. Translation gives CASSPQGGLGYGYTF.

This clonotype was picked up many times. The V call is TRBV5-1, the J call TRBJ2-1; 9 nucleotides match TRBD2. CDR3 length: 15 residues. Trimming removed 6 bases from V and 7 bases from J; junction bases left unmatched: 11. CDR1 and CDR2 (germline): SGHRS, YFSETQ. CDR3 amino acids: CASIEAGGAINEQFF. CDR3 DNA: TGCGCCAGCATCGAAGCGGGAGGAGCTATAAATGAGCAGTTCTTC. The full variable domain, in which reference TRBV5-1 and TRBJ2-1 provide the parts outside the CDR3, is KAGVTQTPRYLIKTRGQQVTLSCSPISGHRSVSWYQQTPGQGLQFLFEYFSETQRNKGNFPGRFSGRQFSNSRSEMNVSTLELGDSALYLCASIEAGGAINEQFFGPGTRLTVL.

About this clonotype itself: This may stem from a read error, because a much larger clone lies one nucleotide away. The chain uses TRBV5-1 and TRBJ2-1; D is unclear. Germline V CDR1 and CDR2: SGHRS, YFSETQ. The CDR3 has 13 residues. In DNA form, the CDR3 reads TGCGCCAGCAGATCCGATATGGGGAATGAGCAGCTCTTC. Translation gives CASRSDMGNEQLF.

In its sample, this clonotype was seen many times. This sequence joins TRBV5-1 and TRBJ2-7; D call uncertain. The CDR3 is 12 amino acids. CDR1 and CDR2 from the germline V gene are SGHRS and YFSETQ. Trimming removed 0 bases from V and 7 bases from J, with 8 bases in between. CDR3 in DNA: TGCGCCAGCAGCTTGGACGAACGAGAGCAGTACTTC. Translation: CASSLDEREQYF.

Comment on this clonotype: A read error is possible here, since a much larger clone lies one base away. The V gene is TRBV7-2, the J gene TRBJ2-3, with 7 nucleotides matching TRBD2. Unmatched junction bases numbered 6, after V lost 2 bases and J lost 4 bases. Germline V gene sequence: CDR1 SGHTA, CDR2 FQGNSA. This CDR3 has 15 amino acids. For the CDR3, the DNA is TGTGCCAGCAGCTTACTAGCGGAAGCCCCAGATACGCAGTATTTT. Encoded protein: CASSLLAEAPDTQYF.

The V and J genes are TRBV29-1 and TRBJ2-1, with 15 nucleotides matching TRBD2. The V gene's germline CDR1 is SQVTM and CDR2 ANQGSEA. Losses at the gene ends were 8 bases for V and 12 bases for J; bases not matched to a gene: 11. CDR3 size: 14 residues. DNA of the CDR3: TGCAGCCTTTGGACTAGCGGGAGGGTGTATGGGCAGTTCTTC. Its translation: CSLWTSGRVYGQFF.

A few counts support this clonotype. The J gene is TRBJ2-2, the V gene TRBV27; D is undetermined. Trimming pared 2 bases from V and 1 base from J, leaving 11 bases between. The CDR3 sequence is 16 residues long. Looked up from germline, CDR1 is MNHEY and CDR2 is SMNVEV (reference sequence). The chain's CDR3 is CASSLNPQLNTGELFF. CDR3 nucleotides: TGTGCCAGCAGTTTAAACCCCCAGCTGAACACCGGGGAGCTGTTTTTT.

This clonotype has more than one count but fewer than ten. The chain uses TRBV9 and TRBJ2-2, with TRBD1 matching over 7 bases. CDR3 length: 18 amino acids. J was trimmed by 8 bases and V by 1 base; bases with no gene match: 17. The germline CDR1 and CDR2 sequences are SGDLS and YYNGEE. In nucleotides, the CDR3 is TGTGCCAGCAGCGTAAAGGGGGCGGCTAGCCCTCCAAGAGGGGAGCTGTTTTTT. It codes for CASSVKGAASPPRGELFF.

This clonotype was counted many times. The J gene is TRBJ2-7, the V gene TRBV6-1; 8 bases are a match to TRBD2. Germline trimming cut 5 bases from V and 3 bases from J; bases unmatched to any gene: 6. Germline CDR1 MNHNS, CDR2 SASEGT. CDR3 length: 14 amino acids. CDR3 in DNA: TGTGCCAGCAGTACGAGCGGGAGTAACTACGAGCAGTACTTC. Residues: CASSTSGSNYEQYF.